This TCR beta chain is from a study of blood T cell repertoires in COVID-19 (dated by TCRdb to 2020 to 2021). In the study overall: Samples from collaborators originated in the United States, Italy and Spain and spanned both the acute and convalescent phases of COVID-19. HLA class I and class II types, where available, came from metadata supplied by the sample provider rather than from assay-based typing. The samples were drawn from two sources: the first 160 participants of the ongoing ImmuneRACE study, and 1,000 to 1,500 subjects contributed by 6 global collaborators. The prospective study material was composed of cDNA or gDNA derived from T cells, B-cell-depleted T cells, or PBMCs. A de-identified subject ID, COVID-19 status, age in years and sex were almost always included in the sample metadata. Subjects who had been exposed to COVID-19, were actively infected with it, or had recovered from it provided the deeply sampled blood TCRbeta repertoires that made up the dataset. A freely available public database, intended as a resource for researchers studying the immune response to SARS-CoV-2, is where the repertoires were released. What the authors observed across the whole study: The amount of clinical and demographic metadata varied by source and participant and was provided uncurated.

Collaborating institutions collected whole blood in K2EDTA tubes following their own protocols. For TCRbeta analysis, collaborators shipped samples as frozen whole blood, isolated PBMCs, or DNA extracted from either of those sample types. The immunoSEQ Assay, a bias-controlled multiplex PCR, was used to amplify TCRbeta CDR3 regions from genomic DNA. The study's own analysis went as follows. Within the assay, amplification of reference gene primers was used to estimate how many nucleated cells each sample contained. Sequence reads were collapsed and filtered to measure the absolute abundance of every unique TCRbeta CDR3 rearrangement. For each sample, productive Simpson clonality was calculated as the square root of Simpson's diversity index across productive rearrangements. This immuneACCESS table, as held by TCRdb, lists in-frame sequences with V and J called but not all clones. Of the missing ones, under half trace to an unresolved V gene in checked studies; the others have no known cause. The DNA was the basis for D and trimming; V, J and clone size are from that table. This sample lists about 87,000 clones; about 80% were detected once. The leading ten clones occupy 2% to 2.5% of the sample.

On this clone itself: No cognate antigen has been identified for it. No much larger clone exists at a distance of one base, and base qualities are not known.

This clonotype was sampled from a woman between 65 and 79 years old with acute or convalescent COVID-19. The source material was peripheral blood.

The CDR3 is CATSRTISEKLFF. DNA sequence: TGTGCCACCAGCAGGACAATCTCTGAAAAACTGTTTTTT. The sequence is built from TRBV15 and TRBJ1-4, with no reliable assignment of the D segment. The CDR3 goes from the cysteine to the phenylalanine over 13 residues. Only the CDR3 part of the read is kept: 39 bases, read in frame from the first base. The junction shows trimming of 3 bases on V and 7 bases on J, plus 9 bases between the germline ends. Per the germline V gene (reference sequence), LNHNV is the CDR1 and YYDKDF is the CDR2. Here the CDR3 is joined to the reference TRBV15 and TRBJ1-4 genes, and the full variable domain is: DAMVIQNPRYQVTQFGKPVTLSCSQTLNHNVMYWYQQKSSQAPKLLFHYYDKDFNNEADTPDNFQSRRPNTSFCFLDIRSPGLGDTAMYLCATSRTISEKLFFGSGTQLSVL.